This T cell receptor beta chain comes out of a study of a mutant IDH1 vaccine in newly diagnosed glioma. Study information: Patients received vaccination from 4-6 weeks after radiotherapy alone, or with temozolomide cycles.

Trimming shortened V by 4 bases and J by 5 bases, and 13 bases separated the two germline ends. Germline assignment: CDR1 SGHNT and CDR2 YYREEE (reference sequence). The CDR3 covers 15 residues. Comments on this clone: Its antigen is not known.

Sample time point: week 5, during vaccination. In the vaccine, a single dose held 300 ug of the mutant IDH1 20-mer peptide, along with topical imiquimod. The assay was immunoSEQ multiplex PCR, and TCRdb's table has in-frame clones only and misses some. The sample yields 25,000 to 30,000 clones, about nine tenths seen once. The rearrangement links TRBV5-4 to TRBJ1-6; D possibly corresponds to TRBD1 (5 bases). This clonotype was sampled from a middle-aged woman with glioma. Some clones in this sample may be carry-over from other donors' samples. The sample was peripheral blood mononuclear cells (PBMCs), taken from a glioma patient whose treatment included an IDH1 peptide vaccine. CDR3 protein: CASSQRTPDNSPLHF. The CDR3 DNA reads as TGTGCCAGCAGCCAAAGGACACCCGATAATTCACCCCTCCACTTT.